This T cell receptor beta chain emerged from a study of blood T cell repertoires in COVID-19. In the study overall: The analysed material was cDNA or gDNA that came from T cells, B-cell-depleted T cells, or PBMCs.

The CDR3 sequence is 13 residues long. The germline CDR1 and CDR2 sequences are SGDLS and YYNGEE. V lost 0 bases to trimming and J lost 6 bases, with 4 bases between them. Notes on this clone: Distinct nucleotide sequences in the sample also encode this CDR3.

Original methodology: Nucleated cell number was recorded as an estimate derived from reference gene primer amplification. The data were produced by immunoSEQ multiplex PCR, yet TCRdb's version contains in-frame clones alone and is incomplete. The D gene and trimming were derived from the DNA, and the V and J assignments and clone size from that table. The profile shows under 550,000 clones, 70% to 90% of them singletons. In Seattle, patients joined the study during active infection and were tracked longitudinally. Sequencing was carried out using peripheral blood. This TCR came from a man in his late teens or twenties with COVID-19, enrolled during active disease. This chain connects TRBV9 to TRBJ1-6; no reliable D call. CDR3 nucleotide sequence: TGTGCCAGCAGCGTAGCGGGTAATTCACCCCTCCACTTT. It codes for CASSVAGNSPLHF.